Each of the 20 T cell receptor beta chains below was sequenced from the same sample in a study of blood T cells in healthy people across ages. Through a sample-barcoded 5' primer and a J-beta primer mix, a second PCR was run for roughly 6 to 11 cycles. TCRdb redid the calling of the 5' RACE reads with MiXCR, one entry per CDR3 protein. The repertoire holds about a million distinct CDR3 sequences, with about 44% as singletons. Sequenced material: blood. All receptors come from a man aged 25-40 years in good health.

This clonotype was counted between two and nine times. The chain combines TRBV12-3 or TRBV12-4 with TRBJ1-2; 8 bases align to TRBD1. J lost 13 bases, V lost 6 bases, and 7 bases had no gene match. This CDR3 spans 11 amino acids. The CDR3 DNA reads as TGTGCCAGCAGACGAGGACAGGGACCCACCTTC. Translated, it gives CASRRGQGPTF.

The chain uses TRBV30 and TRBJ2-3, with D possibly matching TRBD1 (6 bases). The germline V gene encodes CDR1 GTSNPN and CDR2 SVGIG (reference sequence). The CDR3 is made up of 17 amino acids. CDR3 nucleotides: TGTGCGCTGGTCGATTCCGACAGGCTAGGGATCACAGATACGCAGTATTTT. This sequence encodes CALVDSDRLGITDTQYF.

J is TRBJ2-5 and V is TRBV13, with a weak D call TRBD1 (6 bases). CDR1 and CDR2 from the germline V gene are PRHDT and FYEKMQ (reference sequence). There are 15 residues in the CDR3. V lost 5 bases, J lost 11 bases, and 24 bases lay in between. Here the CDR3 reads CASSPTGQGVNEQYF. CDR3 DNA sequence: TGTGCCAGCAGCCCGACGGGACAAGGAGTCAATGAGCAGTACTTC.

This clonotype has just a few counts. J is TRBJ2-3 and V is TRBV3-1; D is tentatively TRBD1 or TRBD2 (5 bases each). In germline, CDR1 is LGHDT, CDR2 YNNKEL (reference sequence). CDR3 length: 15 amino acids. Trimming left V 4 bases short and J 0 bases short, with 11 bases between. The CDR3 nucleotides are TGTGCCAGCAGCCCGTCGGGACGGAGCACAGATACGCAGTATTTT. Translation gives CASSPSGRSTDTQYF.

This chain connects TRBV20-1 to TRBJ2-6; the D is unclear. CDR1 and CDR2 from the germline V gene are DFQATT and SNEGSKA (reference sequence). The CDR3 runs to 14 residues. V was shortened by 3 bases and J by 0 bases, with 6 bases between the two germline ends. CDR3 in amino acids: CSARTASGANVLTF. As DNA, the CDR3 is TGCAGTGCTAGGACGGCCTCTGGGGCCAACGTCCTGACTTTC.

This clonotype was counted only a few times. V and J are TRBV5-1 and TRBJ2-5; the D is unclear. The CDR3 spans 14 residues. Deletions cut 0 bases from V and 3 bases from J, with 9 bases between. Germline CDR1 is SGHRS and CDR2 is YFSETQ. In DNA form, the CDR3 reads TGCGCCAGCAGCTTGGGGCAGCGAAAAGAGACCCAGTACTTC. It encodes CASSLGQRKETQYF.

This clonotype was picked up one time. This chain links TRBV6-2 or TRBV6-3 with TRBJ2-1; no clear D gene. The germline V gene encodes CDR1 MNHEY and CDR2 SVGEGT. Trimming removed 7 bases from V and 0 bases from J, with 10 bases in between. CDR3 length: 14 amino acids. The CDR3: CASNYLSSYNEQFF. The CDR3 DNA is TGTGCCAGCAACTACCTGAGCTCCTACAATGAGCAGTTCTTC.

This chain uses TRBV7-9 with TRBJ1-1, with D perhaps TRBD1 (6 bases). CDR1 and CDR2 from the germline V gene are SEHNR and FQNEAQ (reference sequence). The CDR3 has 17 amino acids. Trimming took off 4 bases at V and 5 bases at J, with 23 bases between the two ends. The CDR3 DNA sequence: TGTGCCAGCAGCTCTTCAAGGACAGAGTCTCTGTGGACTGAAGCTTTCTTT. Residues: CASSSSRTESLWTEAFF.

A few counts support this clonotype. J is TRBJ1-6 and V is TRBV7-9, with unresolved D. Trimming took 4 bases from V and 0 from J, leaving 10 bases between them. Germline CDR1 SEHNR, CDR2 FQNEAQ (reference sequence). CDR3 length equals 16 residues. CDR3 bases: TGTGCCAGCAGCTCGAGTGCGAGCTCCTATAATTCACCCCTCCACTTT. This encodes CASSSSASSYNSPLHF.

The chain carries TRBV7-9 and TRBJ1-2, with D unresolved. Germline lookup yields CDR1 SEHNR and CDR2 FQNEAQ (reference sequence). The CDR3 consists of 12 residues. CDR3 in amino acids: CATLILGYGYTF. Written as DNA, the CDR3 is TGTGCGACTCTCATACTTGGCTATGGCTACACCTTC.

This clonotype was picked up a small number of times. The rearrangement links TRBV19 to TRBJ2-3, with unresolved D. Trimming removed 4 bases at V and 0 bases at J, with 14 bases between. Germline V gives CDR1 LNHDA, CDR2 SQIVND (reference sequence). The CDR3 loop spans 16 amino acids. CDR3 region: CASSTSPPSSTDTQYF. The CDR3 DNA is TGTGCCAGTAGTACCTCGCCCCCGTCTAGCACAGATACGCAGTATTTT.

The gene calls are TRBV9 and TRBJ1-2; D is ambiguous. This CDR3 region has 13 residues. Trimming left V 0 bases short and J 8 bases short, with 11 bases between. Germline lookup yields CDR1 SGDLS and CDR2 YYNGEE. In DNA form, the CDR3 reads TGTGCCAGCAGCGTAGATGGAGGCGGGGGCTACACCTTC. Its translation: CASSVDGGGGYTF.

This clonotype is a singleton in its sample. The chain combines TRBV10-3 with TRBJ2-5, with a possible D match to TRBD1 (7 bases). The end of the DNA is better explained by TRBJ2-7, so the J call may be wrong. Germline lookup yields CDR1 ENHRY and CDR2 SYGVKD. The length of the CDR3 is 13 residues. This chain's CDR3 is CAIAGGLDDEQYF. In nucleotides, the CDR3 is TGTGCCATAGCAGGGGGGCTCGACGACGAGCAGTACTTC.

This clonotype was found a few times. The CDR3 protein is CASMIELNQPQHF. The DNA of the CDR3 is TGTGCCAGCATGATCGAGCTCAATCAGCCCCAGCATTTT. The V call is TRBV2, the J call TRBJ1-5; D is ambiguous. CDR1 SNHLY and CDR2 FYNNEI come from the germline V gene. Trimming removed 7 bases at V and 3 bases at J, with 10 bases between. This CDR3 is built from 13 residues.

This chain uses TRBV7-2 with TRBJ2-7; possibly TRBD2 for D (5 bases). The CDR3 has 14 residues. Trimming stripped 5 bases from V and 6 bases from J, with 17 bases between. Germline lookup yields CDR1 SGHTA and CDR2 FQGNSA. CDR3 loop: CASSEPGKSREQYF. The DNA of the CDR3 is TGTGCCAGCAGCGAACCGGGAAAATCCCGCGAGCAGTACTTC.

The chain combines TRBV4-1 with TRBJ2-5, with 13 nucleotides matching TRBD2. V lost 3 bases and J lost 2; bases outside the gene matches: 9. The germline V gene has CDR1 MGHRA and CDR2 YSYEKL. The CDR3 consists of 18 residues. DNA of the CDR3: TGCGCCAGCAGCCATGTAGCCCGGACTAGCGGGGGACAAGAGACCCAGTACTTC. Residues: CASSHVARTSGGQETQYF.

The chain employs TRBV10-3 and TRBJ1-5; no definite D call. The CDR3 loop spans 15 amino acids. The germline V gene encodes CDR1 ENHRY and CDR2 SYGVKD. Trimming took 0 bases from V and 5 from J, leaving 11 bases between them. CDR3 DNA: TGTGCCATCAGTGAGTCTCACGGCCAGGATCAGCCCCAGCATTTT. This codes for CAISESHGQDQPQHF.

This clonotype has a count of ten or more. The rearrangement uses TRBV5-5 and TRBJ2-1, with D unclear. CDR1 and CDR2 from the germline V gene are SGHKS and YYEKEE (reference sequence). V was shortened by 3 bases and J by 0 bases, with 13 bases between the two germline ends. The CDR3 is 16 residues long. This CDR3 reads CASSWSVRPSYNEQFF. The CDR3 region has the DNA TGTGCCAGCAGCTGGTCGGTAAGGCCCTCCTACAATGAGCAGTTCTTC.

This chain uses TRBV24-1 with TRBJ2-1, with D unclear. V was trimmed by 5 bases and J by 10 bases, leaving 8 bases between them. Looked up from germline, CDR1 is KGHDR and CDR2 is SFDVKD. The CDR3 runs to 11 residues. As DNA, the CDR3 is TGTGCCACCAGTGCAGTAGAAGAGCAGTTCTTC. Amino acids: CATSAVEEQFF.

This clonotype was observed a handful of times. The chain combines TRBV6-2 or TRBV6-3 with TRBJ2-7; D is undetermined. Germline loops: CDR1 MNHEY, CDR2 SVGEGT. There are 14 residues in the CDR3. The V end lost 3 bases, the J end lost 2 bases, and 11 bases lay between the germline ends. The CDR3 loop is CASSYSLGTYEQYF. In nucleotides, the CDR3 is TGTGCCAGCAGTTATTCCCTGGGGACCTACGAGCAGTACTTC.